Listed below are T cell receptor beta chains from one sample, sequenced in a study of blood T cell repertoires in COVID-19. TCRdb's table, derived via immunoSEQ multiplex PCR, lists solely in-frame clones and lacks some. The table shows 43,000 or so clones, with roughly 82% occurring only once. The sample taken for sequencing was peripheral blood. All receptors come from a woman aged 55-69 years with acute or convalescent COVID-19. Both conserved end residues are part of each CDR3. A D gene is named only where the DNA matches it firmly.

V gene	J gene	D gene	CDR3 protein	CDR3 DNA
TRBV9	TRBJ2-7	.	CASSVMQGRGEQYF	TGTGCCAGCAGCGTAATGCAGGGGAGAGGCGAGCAGTACTTC
TRBV29-1	TRBJ2-5	.	CSCQDGKETQYF	TGCAGCTGCCAGGACGGGAAAGAGACCCAGTACTTC
TRBV9	TRBJ1-2	.	CASSARPPESVNYGYTF	TGTGCCAGCAGCGCTAGGCCCCCCGAATCGGTGAACTATGGCTACACCTTC
TRBV29-1	TRBJ1-4	.	CGSRGGAGEKLFF	TGCGGATCCCGGGGGGGGGCCGGTGAAAAACTGTTTTTT
TRBV29-1	TRBJ1-2	.	CSVDREEGYTF	TGCAGCGTTGACAGGGAGGAAGGCTACACCTTC
TRBV2	TRBJ1-1	TRBD1	CASSGDRGNTEAFF	TGTGCCAGCAGCGGCGACAGGGGCAACACTGAAGCTTTCTTT
TRBV25-1	TRBJ1-1	.	CASSAEQNPLNTEAFF	TGTGCCAGCAGTGCCGAACAGAACCCCCTGAACACTGAAGCTTTCTTT
TRBV5-1	TRBJ2-3	TRBD2	CASSRLPGGVGADTQYF	TGCGCCAGCAGCAGACTCCCCGGGGGGGTCGGGGCAGATACGCAGTATTTT
TRBV15	TRBJ2-5	TRBD1	CATSNDRVQETQYF	TGTGCCACCAGCAACGACAGGGTTCAAGAGACCCAGTACTTC
TRBV7-2	TRBJ2-1	.	CASSPSLAPVNEQFF	TGTGCCAGCAGCCCCAGTTTGGCCCCCGTTAATGAGCAGTTCTTC
TRBV3-1/TRBV3-2	TRBJ1-4	.	CASSHRVTNEKLFF	TGTGCCAGCAGCCACAGGGTCACTAATGAAAAACTGTTTTTT
TRBV7-2	TRBJ2-7	.	CASSLYGRGPGDEQYF	TGTGCCAGCAGCTTATATGGGCGGGGCCCCGGTGACGAGCAGTACTTC
TRBV6-4	TRBJ1-1	.	CASSDSIGGRVRAFF	TGTGCCAGCAGTGACTCGATCGGGGGTCGGGTGCGTGCTTTCTTT
TRBV12-5	TRBJ2-4	TRBD1	CASSGQAVGKNIQYF	TGTGCTAGCTCTGGACAGGCGGTAGGCAAAAACATTCAGTACTTC
TRBV6-1	TRBJ1-4	.	CASSAGLQGLQEKLFF	TGTGCCAGCAGTGCAGGTTTGCAGGGACTTCAAGAAAAACTGTTTTTT
TRBV19	TRBJ1-4	.	CASARTNEKLFF	TGTGCCAGCGCGAGGACTAATGAAAAACTGTTTTTT
TRBV11-1	TRBJ2-1	.	CASSFRGYNEQFF	TGTGCCAGCAGCTTCCGGGGGTACAATGAGCAGTTCTTC
TRBV6-6	TRBJ2-1	.	CASRTSSYNEQFF	TGTGCCAGCAGGACAAGCTCCTACAATGAGCAGTTCTTC
TRBV2	TRBJ2-1	TRBD2	CASSESGGGAVDEQFF	TGTGCCAGCAGTGAATCCGGCGGGGGGGCCGTCGATGAGCAGTTCTTC
TRBV5-1	TRBJ2-3	.	CASSLGGWGATDTQYF	TGCGCCAGCAGCCTCGGGGGTTGGGGTGCCACAGATACGCAGTATTTT
TRBV7-2	TRBJ2-7	TRBD2	CASSSPASGDYEQYF	TGTGCCAGCAGCTCCCCGGCTAGCGGGGACTACGAGCAGTACTTC
TRBV24-1	TRBJ2-2	TRBD1	CATSLGGQGSTGELFF	TGTGCCACCAGTCTGGGGGGACAGGGAAGCACCGGGGAGCTGTTTTTT